This T cell receptor (beta chain) was documented in a study of T cell changes during pregnancy in multiple sclerosis. Profiled with immunoSEQ multiplex PCR; TCRdb holds only in-frame clones, not every one. The sample carries some 42,000 clones, nearly 90% recorded once. This clone was counted once. This clonotype originated in a female donor with multiple sclerosis, enrolled in a pregnancy study. Sequenced here: CD4+ T cells from peripheral blood mononuclear cells, sampled after pregnancy.

CDR3 residues: CASKSPGDYGYTF. CDR3 DNA sequence: TGTGCCAGCAAAAGCCCCGGGGACTATGGCTACACCTTC. The chain links TRBV28 to TRBJ1-2; D gene unclear. The CDR3 has 13 amino acids. The germline gives CDR1 MDHEN, CDR2 SYDVKM. V was shortened by 7 bases and J by 3 bases, with 12 bases between the two germline ends.